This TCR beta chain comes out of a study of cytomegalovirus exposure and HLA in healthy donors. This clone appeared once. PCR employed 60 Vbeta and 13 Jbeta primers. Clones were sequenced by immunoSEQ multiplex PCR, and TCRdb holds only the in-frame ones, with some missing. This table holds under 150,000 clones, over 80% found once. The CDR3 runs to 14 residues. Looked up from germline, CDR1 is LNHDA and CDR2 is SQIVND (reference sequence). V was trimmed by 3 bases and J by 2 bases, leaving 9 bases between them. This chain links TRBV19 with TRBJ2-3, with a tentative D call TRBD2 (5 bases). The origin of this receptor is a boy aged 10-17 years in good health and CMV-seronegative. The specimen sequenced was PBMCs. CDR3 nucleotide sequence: TGTGCCAGTAGTATGGGAGCAGACACAGATACGCAGTATTTT. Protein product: CASSMGADTDTQYF. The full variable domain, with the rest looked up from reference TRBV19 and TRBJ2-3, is DGGITQSPKYLFRKEGQNVTLSCEQNLNHDAMYWYRQDPGQGLRLIYYSQIVNDFQKGDIAEGYSVSREKKESFPLTVTSAQKNPTAFYLCASSMGADTDTQYFGPGTRLTVL.